The rows below give T cell receptor beta chains drawn from one sample of a study of blood T cell repertoires in COVID-19. Here immunoSEQ multiplex PCR was the method, and the copy in TCRdb shows in-frame clones only, minus some. This sample has some 130,000 clones, with approximately 86% found just once. Sequenced input: peripheral blood. The receptors originated from a woman in her sixties or seventies with COVID-19, enrolled during active disease. CDR3s include the opening cysteine and the closing phenylalanine or tryptophan. Each record gives: D gene, J gene, V gene, clone size, CDR3 protein, CDR3 DNA. A D gene is named only where the DNA matches it firmly. Clone size is given for some rows only: seen once, a few or many times, or a class if the clone is expanded.

D gene: TRBD2
J gene: TRBJ2-7
V gene: TRBV6-1
clone size: once
CDR3 protein: CASSEALIGLAGGHADEQYF
CDR3 DNA: TGTGCCAGCAGTGAAGCCTTGATCGGACTAGCGGGGGGGCATGCTGACGAGCAGTACTTC

D gene: .
J gene: TRBJ2-7
V gene: TRBV5-6
clone size: .
CDR3 protein: CASSAVDARAYEQYF
CDR3 DNA: TGTGCCAGCAGCGCCGTCGATGCCCGGGCCTACGAGCAGTACTTC

D gene: .
J gene: TRBJ2-1
V gene: TRBV9
clone size: .
CDR3 protein: CASSAMTASEQFF
CDR3 DNA: TGTGCCAGCAGCGCCATGACAGCCTCTGAGCAGTTCTTC

D gene: TRBD1
J gene: TRBJ2-7
V gene: TRBV7-2
clone size: .
CDR3 protein: CASSLTGGRSEQYF
CDR3 DNA: TGTGCCAGCAGCCTGACAGGGGGCCGGTCCGAGCAGTACTTC

D gene: TRBD1
J gene: TRBJ2-7
V gene: TRBV2
clone size: .
CDR3 protein: CALMGQGALEQYF
CDR3 DNA: TGTGCCTTGATGGGACAGGGGGCTTTGGAGCAGTACTTC

D gene: .
J gene: TRBJ1-3
V gene: TRBV6-5
clone size: .
CDR3 protein: CASGSSWERGNTIYF
CDR3 DNA: TGTGCCAGCGGGTCAAGTTGGGAGAGAGGAAACACCATATATTTT

D gene: .
J gene: TRBJ2-7
V gene: TRBV5-6
clone size: .
CDR3 protein: CASSLGRVYEQYF
CDR3 DNA: TGTGCCAGCAGCTTGGGCAGGGTCTACGAGCAGTACTTC

D gene: .
J gene: TRBJ1-2
V gene: TRBV19
clone size: .
CDR3 protein: CASSAQQGLGSGYTF
CDR3 DNA: TGTGCCAGTAGTGCCCAACAGGGCTTGGGGAGCGGCTACACCTTC

D gene: .
J gene: TRBJ1-4
V gene: TRBV6-4
clone size: .
CDR3 protein: CASSVGGGDEKLFF
CDR3 DNA: TGTGCCAGCAGTGTCGGGGGAGGTGATGAAAAACTGTTTTTT

D gene: TRBD2
J gene: TRBJ2-5
V gene: TRBV2
clone size: .
CDR3 protein: CASSLAGGRETQYF
CDR3 DNA: TGTGCCAGCAGTCTAGCGGGGGGAAGAGAGACCCAGTACTTC

D gene: TRBD1
J gene: TRBJ2-5
V gene: TRBV5-6
clone size: once
CDR3 protein: CASSFGTGGRGETQYF
CDR3 DNA: TGTGCCAGCAGCTTCGGGACAGGGGGCCGAGGGGAGACCCAGTACTTC

D gene: TRBD1
J gene: TRBJ1-1
V gene: TRBV4-1
clone size: .
CDR3 protein: CASSFGTGMNTEAFF
CDR3 DNA: TGCGCCAGCAGCTTCGGGACAGGCATGAACACTGAAGCTTTCTTT

D gene: TRBD2
J gene: TRBJ2-3
V gene: TRBV4-2
clone size: .
CDR3 protein: CASSPASTSDWDTQYF
CDR3 DNA: TGTGCCAGCAGCCCGGCGAGCACTAGCGATTGGGATACGCAGTATTTT

D gene: TRBD1
J gene: TRBJ1-6
V gene: TRBV3-1/TRBV3-2
clone size: .
CDR3 protein: CASSQPRTGYSSPLHF
CDR3 DNA: TGTGCCAGCAGCCAACCGAGGACAGGCTATAGTTCACCCCTCCACTTT

D gene: TRBD1
J gene: TRBJ1-6
V gene: TRBV3-1/TRBV3-2
clone size: .
CDR3 protein: CASTLQGAGSPLHF
CDR3 DNA: TGTGCCAGCACCCTACAGGGGGCGGGTTCACCCCTCCACTTT

D gene: .
J gene: TRBJ1-5
V gene: TRBV28
clone size: .
CDR3 protein: CASSLLNQPQHF
CDR3 DNA: TGTGCCAGCAGTTTACTCAATCAGCCCCAGCATTTT

D gene: TRBD2
J gene: TRBJ2-1
V gene: TRBV5-1
clone size: .
CDR3 protein: CASSLLAGGRGNEQFF
CDR3 DNA: TGCGCCAGCAGCCTCTTAGCGGGGGGGCGAGGGAATGAGCAGTTCTTC

D gene: TRBD1
J gene: TRBJ1-3
V gene: TRBV28
clone size: .
CDR3 protein: CASSLQGQGPHSGNTIYF
CDR3 DNA: TGTGCCAGCAGTTTGCAGGGACAGGGGCCCCACTCTGGAAACACCATATATTTT

D gene: TRBD1
J gene: TRBJ1-2
V gene: TRBV9
clone size: .
CDR3 protein: CASSVAQGAGWGYTF
CDR3 DNA: TGTGCCAGCAGCGTAGCTCAGGGGGCGGGCTGGGGCTACACCTTC

D gene: .
J gene: TRBJ1-1
V gene: TRBV6-5
clone size: .
CDR3 protein: CASSYGQPRIRTEAFF
CDR3 DNA: TGTGCCAGCAGTTATGGACAGCCTCGGATTCGTACTGAAGCTTTCTTT

D gene: .
J gene: TRBJ1-2
V gene: TRBV28
clone size: .
CDR3 protein: CASVGEGRVYGYTF
CDR3 DNA: TGTGCCAGCGTGGGGGAGGGGAGGGTCTATGGCTACACCTTC

D gene: .
J gene: TRBJ2-1
V gene: TRBV10-3
clone size: .
CDR3 protein: CAISEYPDNEQFF
CDR3 DNA: TGTGCCATCAGTGAGTATCCGGACAATGAGCAGTTCTTC

D gene: .
J gene: TRBJ2-6
V gene: TRBV2
clone size: .
CDR3 protein: CASKWYNPSGANVLTF
CDR3 DNA: TGTGCCAGCAAATGGTACAATCCATCTGGGGCCAACGTCCTGACTTTC

D gene: .
J gene: TRBJ2-5
V gene: TRBV2
clone size: .
CDR3 protein: CASSAGRVQETQYF
CDR3 DNA: TGTGCCAGCAGTGCCGGGCGGGTACAAGAGACCCAGTACTTC

D gene: TRBD1
J gene: TRBJ1-1
V gene: TRBV10-1
clone size: .
CDR3 protein: CASSGKQGWNTEAFF
CDR3 DNA: TGCGCCAGCAGTGGGAAACAGGGGTGGAACACTGAAGCTTTCTTT

D gene: .
J gene: TRBJ2-3
V gene: TRBV7-9
clone size: .
CDR3 protein: CASSRDSGVTDTQYF
CDR3 DNA: TGTGCCAGCAGCCGCGATAGCGGAGTCACAGATACGCAGTATTTT

D gene: TRBD1
J gene: TRBJ1-4
V gene: TRBV4-1
clone size: .
CDR3 protein: CASSQAGGAREKLFF
CDR3 DNA: TGCGCCAGCAGCCAAGCAGGGGGCGCCAGGGAAAAACTGTTTTTT

D gene: TRBD1
J gene: TRBJ1-4
V gene: TRBV6-4
clone size: .
CDR3 protein: CASSDSPAGGDPTNEKLFF
CDR3 DNA: TGTGCCAGCAGTGACTCCCCCGCAGGGGGAGACCCAACTAATGAAAAACTGTTTTTT

D gene: .
J gene: TRBJ1-1
V gene: TRBV29-1
clone size: .
CDR3 protein: CSVETAQEAFF
CDR3 DNA: TGCAGCGTTGAGACAGCCCAAGAAGCTTTCTTT

D gene: TRBD1
J gene: TRBJ1-6
V gene: TRBV7-7
clone size: .
CDR3 protein: CASSAGQGGNSPLHF
CDR3 DNA: TGTGCCAGCAGCGCTGGACAGGGGGGTAATTCACCCCTCCACTTT

D gene: .
J gene: TRBJ2-1
V gene: TRBV19
clone size: .
CDR3 protein: CASSTGPSVDLFF
CDR3 DNA: TGTGCCAGTAGTACCGGACCTAGCGTAGATCTGTTCTTC

D gene: TRBD1
J gene: TRBJ2-7
V gene: TRBV5-1
clone size: .
CDR3 protein: CASMGQGAYEQYF
CDR3 DNA: TGCGCCAGCATGGGACAGGGGGCTTACGAGCAGTACTTC

D gene: TRBD2
J gene: TRBJ2-7
V gene: TRBV2
clone size: .
CDR3 protein: CASRVAGEAYEQYF
CDR3 DNA: TGTGCCAGCAGGGTAGCGGGGGAGGCGTACGAGCAGTACTTC

D gene: TRBD2
J gene: TRBJ2-5
V gene: TRBV7-8
clone size: few
CDR3 protein: CASSLPSGGAPRQTQYF
CDR3 DNA: TGTGCCAGCAGCTTACCTAGCGGGGGGGCCCCCCGGCAGACCCAGTACTTC

D gene: TRBD2
J gene: TRBJ2-7
V gene: TRBV5-1
clone size: .
CDR3 protein: CASSWAFGDYAYEQYF
CDR3 DNA: TGCGCCAGCAGCTGGGCCTTTGGGGACTACGCCTACGAGCAGTACTTC

D gene: .
J gene: TRBJ2-2
V gene: TRBV6-5
clone size: .
CDR3 protein: CASSKTEGELFF
CDR3 DNA: TGTGCCAGCAGTAAGACAGAGGGGGAGCTGTTTTTT

D gene: TRBD1
J gene: TRBJ2-2
V gene: TRBV5-1
clone size: .
CDR3 protein: CASREDRGLIGELFF
CDR3 DNA: TGCGCCAGCAGGGAAGACAGGGGGCTTATCGGGGAGCTGTTTTTT

D gene: TRBD1
J gene: TRBJ2-1
V gene: TRBV3-1/TRBV3-2
clone size: .
CDR3 protein: CASSQQGQGANEQFF
CDR3 DNA: TGTGCCAGCAGCCAACAGGGACAGGGGGCCAATGAGCAGTTCTTC

D gene: TRBD1
J gene: TRBJ2-1
V gene: TRBV11-3
clone size: .
CDR3 protein: CASSPRQGASVEQFF
CDR3 DNA: TGTGCCAGCAGCCCCCGACAGGGGGCGAGTGTTGAGCAGTTCTTC

D gene: .
J gene: TRBJ1-6
V gene: TRBV2
clone size: .
CDR3 protein: CASSRPVGSPLHF
CDR3 DNA: TGTGCCAGCAGTCGTCCCGTCGGTTCACCCCTCCACTTT

D gene: .
J gene: TRBJ1-1
V gene: TRBV18
clone size: .
CDR3 protein: CASSQGRDTEAFF
CDR3 DNA: TGTGCCAGCTCACAAGGACGGGACACGGAAGCTTTCTTT

D gene: TRBD1
J gene: TRBJ2-4
V gene: TRBV19
clone size: .
CDR3 protein: CASSAPQGAGSKNIQYF
CDR3 DNA: TGTGCCAGTAGTGCCCCTCAGGGGGCAGGGAGCAAAAACATTCAGTACTTC

D gene: TRBD1
J gene: TRBJ1-1
V gene: TRBV25-1
clone size: .
CDR3 protein: CASVPGQGLGRTEAFF
CDR3 DNA: TGTGCCAGCGTGCCGGGACAGGGCCTGGGAAGAACTGAAGCTTTCTTT

D gene: TRBD1
J gene: TRBJ1-6
V gene: TRBV5-4
clone size: .
CDR3 protein: CASSLRTGGVTGNSPLHF
CDR3 DNA: TGTGCCAGCAGCTTGAGGACAGGGGGCGTAACTGGGAATTCACCCCTCCACTTT

D gene: TRBD1
J gene: TRBJ2-5
V gene: TRBV29-1
clone size: .
CDR3 protein: CSASTGGAETQYF
CDR3 DNA: TGCAGCGCTTCGACAGGGGGCGCGGAGACCCAGTACTTC

D gene: TRBD1
J gene: TRBJ2-7
V gene: TRBV2
clone size: .
CDR3 protein: CASSRGRKPGQGDEQYF
CDR3 DNA: TGTGCCAGCAGTCGGGGTCGAAAACCGGGACAGGGGGACGAGCAGTACTTC

D gene: TRBD1
J gene: TRBJ1-6
V gene: TRBV18
clone size: .
CDR3 protein: CASSSYAGQVNSPLHF
CDR3 DNA: TGTGCCAGCTCATCTTACGCAGGACAGGTGAATTCACCCCTCCACTTT

D gene: .
J gene: TRBJ1-2
V gene: TRBV28
clone size: .
CDR3 protein: CASSLGGLGELGYTF
CDR3 DNA: TGTGCCAGCAGTTTAGGGGGCTTGGGGGAGCTTGGCTACACCTTC

D gene: .
J gene: TRBJ1-6
V gene: TRBV3-1/TRBV3-2
clone size: .
CDR3 protein: CASSQVGTHSPLHF
CDR3 DNA: TGTGCCAGCAGCCAAGTGGGGACACATTCACCCCTCCACTTT

D gene: .
J gene: TRBJ2-6
V gene: TRBV6-2/TRBV6-3
clone size: .
CDR3 protein: CASSYTGFGGANVLTF
CDR3 DNA: TGTGCCAGCAGTTACACCGGGTTCGGCGGGGCCAACGTCCTGACTTTC

D gene: .
J gene: TRBJ1-1
V gene: TRBV3-1/TRBV3-2
clone size: .
CDR3 protein: CASSQGETDTEAFF
CDR3 DNA: TGTGCCAGCAGCCAAGGGGAGACGGACACTGAAGCTTTCTTT

D gene: .
J gene: TRBJ1-1
V gene: TRBV28
clone size: .
CDR3 protein: CASRQANTEAFF
CDR3 DNA: TGTGCCAGCAGACAGGCCAACACTGAAGCTTTCTTT

D gene: .
J gene: TRBJ1-2
V gene: TRBV5-1
clone size: once
CDR3 protein: CASSPYGGANYGYTF
CDR3 DNA: TGCGCCAGCAGCCCATATGGGGGGGCGAACTATGGCTACACCTTC

D gene: TRBD1
J gene: TRBJ2-1
V gene: TRBV5-1
clone size: few
CDR3 protein: CASRITTGGNEQFF
CDR3 DNA: TGCGCCAGCAGAATAACTACAGGGGGCAATGAGCAGTTCTTC